These 26 T cell receptor beta chains originate from one sample sequenced in a study of cytomegalovirus exposure and HLA in healthy donors. Libraries were prepared by immunoSEQ multiplex PCR; TCRdb keeps only in-frame clonotypes and omits some of them. The sample consists of approximately 70,000 clones, over 90% of them appearing once. Sequenced input: PBMCs. The receptors stem from a woman aged 18 to 35 in good health and CMV-seronegative.

This clone has a single count. The DNA of the CDR3 is TGTGCCAGCAGCCCACCACAGGGGGTAACCTACGAGCAGTACTTC. Translating gives CASSPPQGVTYEQYF. The chain is built from TRBV7-9 and TRBJ2-7; the match to TRBD1 covers 8 bases. V gave up 5 bases and J gave up 2 bases; unmatched junction bases: 8. Germline-derived CDR1 and CDR2 are SEHNR and FQNEAQ (reference sequence). There are 15 residues in the CDR3.

The chain employs TRBV9 and TRBJ2-7; 8 bases are a match to TRBD2. CDR3 size: 14 residues. Germline values: CDR1 SGDLS, CDR2 YYNGEE. J gave up 6 bases and V 4 bases, and 9 bases lay outside the gene matches. CDR3 bases: TGTGCCAGCAGCCCTCGACTAGCGACGGGCGAGCAGTACTTC. This sequence encodes CASSPRLATGEQYF.

The gene calls are TRBV19 and TRBJ1-2, with unresolved D. Germline CDR1 is LNHDA and CDR2 is SQIVND (reference sequence). The V end lost 2 bases, the J end lost 6 bases, and 7 bases lay between the germline ends. The CDR3 is made up of 12 amino acids. This CDR3 is CASSITKNGYTF. Written as DNA, the CDR3 is TGTGCCAGTAGTATAACAAAAAATGGCTACACCTTC.

The V call is TRBV5-1, the J call TRBJ1-2; a possible D gene is TRBD1 (5 bases). From germline, CDR1 is SGHRS and CDR2 YFSETQ. V shed 4 bases and J shed 4 bases, with 14 bases lying between them. The CDR3 totals 14 residues. CDR3 amino acids: CASSRGGVGYGYTF. The CDR3 coding sequence is TGCGCCAGCAGCCGGGGGGGGGTTGGCTATGGCTACACCTTC.

V and J are TRBV19 and TRBJ2-5; D may be TRBD2 (7 bases). Looked up from germline, CDR1 is LNHDA and CDR2 is SQIVND (reference sequence). This CDR3 has 13 residues. With 6 bases removed from V and 5 bases from J, the gap between germline ends came to 13 bases. This CDR3 is CASSEGGAETQYF. The CDR3 DNA reads as TGTGCCAGTAGCGAAGGGGGGGCTGAGACCCAGTACTTC. The full variable domain, rest sourced from reference TRBV19 and TRBJ2-5, is DGGITQSPKYLFRKEGQNVTLSCEQNLNHDAMYWYRQDPGQGLRLIYYSQIVNDFQKGDIAEGYSVSREKKESFPLTVTSAQKNPTAFYLCASSEGGAETQYFGPGTRLLVL.

In the case of this clone: Germline is not matched at one junction end, which may reflect a read error. The V and J genes are TRBV10-3 and TRBJ1-4; tentatively, D is TRBD1 (5 bases). CDR1 ENHRY and CDR2 SYGVKD come from the germline V gene. The CDR3 is 15 residues long. As DNA, the CDR3 is TGTGCCATTAGTGACCCCGGGACTGCTAATGAAAAACTGTTTTTT. This translates into CAISDPGTANEKLFF.

This sequence joins TRBV28 and TRBJ1-1; D may be TRBD1 (5 bases). The CDR3 sequence is 14 residues long. From germline, CDR1 is MDHEN and CDR2 SYDVKM. With 10 bases removed from V and 0 bases from J, the gap between germline ends came to 15 bases. Here the CDR3 reads CATGGDSMNTEAFF. In DNA, the CDR3 is TGTGCCACCGGGGGAGACTCGATGAACACTGAAGCTTTCTTT.

The V gene is TRBV9, the J gene TRBJ2-7; possibly TRBD2 for D (5 bases). V dropped 4 bases and J dropped 3 bases, with 14 bases sitting between them. This CDR3 spans 14 amino acids. CDR1 and CDR2 from the germline V gene are SGDLS and YYNGEE. CDR3 sequence: CASSSREGIYEQYF. The DNA for the CDR3 is TGTGCCAGCAGCTCTCGCGAGGGCATCTACGAGCAGTACTTC.

The chain is built from TRBV11-2 and TRBJ2-5; 8 positions agree with TRBD1. Germline V CDR1 and CDR2: SGHAT, FQNNGV. The CDR3 totals 16 residues. Trimming at V came to 3 bases and at J to 5 bases, leaving 11 bases not matched to a gene. CDR3 protein: CASSFDRGALGETQYF. CDR3 bases: TGTGCCAGCAGCTTTGACAGGGGCGCCCTGGGGGAGACCCAGTACTTC.

This chain uses TRBV5-6 with TRBJ2-1; D possibly corresponds to TRBD2 (5 bases). Germline V CDR1 and CDR2: SGHDT, YYEEEE. The CDR3 runs to 11 residues. The V gene lost 0 bases and the J gene lost 12 bases, with 7 bases spanning the gap. CDR3 DNA: TGTGCCAGCAGCTTGGGAGAGGGGCAGTTCTTC. This sequence encodes CASSLGEGQFF.

The J gene is TRBJ1-5, the V gene TRBV12-5, with D maybe TRBD1 (6 bases). Germline-derived CDR1 and CDR2 are LGHNT and FRNRAP. The V and J ends lost 6 bases and 0 bases respectively, with 9 bases between them. The CDR3 spans 14 residues. The CDR3: CASGETGSNQPQHF. As DNA, the CDR3 is TGTGCTAGTGGGGAGACAGGTAGCAATCAGCCCCAGCATTTT.

A remark on this clone: This CDR3 is also generated by other DNA sequences in the sample. The genes are TRBV6-1 and TRBJ2-3, with TRBD2 matching 11 bases. The trim removed 2 bases at V and 4 bases at J, leaving 2 bases unmatched. This CDR3 has 15 amino acids. Germline CDR1 is MNHNS and CDR2 is SASEGT. In DNA, the CDR3 is TGTGCCAGCAGTGAATTAGCGGGGGGGCCAGATACGCAGTATTTT. Translated, it gives CASSELAGGPDTQYF.

This chain links TRBV10-3 with TRBJ2-1, with 10 positions matching TRBD2. The germline V gene encodes CDR1 ENHRY and CDR2 SYGVKD. This CDR3 is 13 amino acids long. Germline trimming cut 8 bases from V and 8 bases from J; bases unmatched to any gene: 6. CDR3 amino acids: CAIEEREGDEQFF. CDR3 DNA sequence: TGTGCCATCGAGGAGCGGGAGGGAGATGAGCAGTTCTTC.

The chain uses TRBV7-2 and TRBJ2-3; unclear D gene. Deletions cut 5 bases from V and 0 bases from J, with 9 bases between. This CDR3 contains 14 residues. The germline V gene encodes CDR1 SGHTA and CDR2 FQGNSA. CDR3 in DNA: TGTGCCAGCAGCCCGTCCTCTAGCACAGATACGCAGTATTTT. Translated: CASSPSSSTDTQYF.

The V gene is TRBV27, the J gene TRBJ1-1; D remains unclear. V lost 0 bases to trimming and J lost 1 base, with 15 bases between them. The CDR3 totals 17 residues. Germline V CDR1 and CDR2: MNHEY, SMNVEV (reference sequence). The CDR3 sequence is CASSLSAPPGTNTEAFF. The CDR3, as DNA: TGTGCCAGCAGTTTATCCGCCCCACCGGGAACGAACACTGAAGCTTTCTTT.

This rearrangement joins TRBV6-5 to TRBJ2-7, with 11 bases matching TRBD2. The CDR3 is 15 residues long. The germline V gene has CDR1 MNHEY and CDR2 SVGAGI. V was pared by 6 bases and J by 2 bases, with 6 bases of the junction left unmatched. Here the CDR3 reads CASRELAGDTYEQYF. In nucleotides, the CDR3 is TGTGCCAGCAGGGAACTAGCGGGGGATACCTACGAGCAGTACTTC.

The chain couples TRBV9 to TRBJ2-1; D uncertain. CDR1 is SGDLS, CDR2 YYNGEE, per germline. This CDR3 spans 16 amino acids. Trimming stripped 0 bases from V and 7 bases from J, with 17 bases between. CDR3 sequence reads: CASSVDGIFLQNEQFF. The CDR3 nucleotides are TGTGCCAGCAGCGTAGATGGTATATTTCTACAGAATGAGCAGTTCTTC.

The chain carries TRBV6-1 and TRBJ2-1, with 7 bases that match TRBD1. Germline V lookup: CDR1 MNHNS, CDR2 SASEGT. The CDR3 sequence is 13 residues long. After removal of 6 bases from V and 6 bases from J, the junction contained 5 bases not matched to a gene. The CDR3 protein is CASSPGQLNEQFF. The CDR3 DNA is TGTGCCAGCAGCCCGGGACAGCTCAATGAGCAGTTCTTC.

About this clone: One end of the junction varies from germline; a read error may be responsible. This chain links TRBV4-1 with TRBJ2-1; TRBD2 matches 9 bases. Per the germline V gene, CDR1 is MGHRA and CDR2 is YSYEKL. CDR3 size: 16 residues. In DNA form, the CDR3 reads TGCGCCAGCACCCAACGCGGCGGGGGGGTGAAGAATGAGCAGTTCTTC. It yields the protein CASTQRGGGVKNEQFF.

This rearrangement joins TRBV6-1 to TRBJ1-1, with D hard to call. Germline-derived CDR1 and CDR2 are MNHNS and SASEGT. The CDR3 spans 13 residues. Trimming removed 8 bases from V and 1 base from J, with 11 bases in between. The CDR3 sequence: CASRPTKNTEAFF. The CDR3 nucleotides are TGTGCCAGCCGACCGACTAAGAACACTGAAGCTTTCTTT.

The chain recombines TRBV7-3 with TRBJ1-1; 9 bases line up with TRBD1. V lost 4 bases to trimming and J lost 5 bases; unmatched junction nucleotides: 8. The germline gives CDR1 SGHTA, CDR2 FQGTGA. The CDR3 has 15 amino acids. The CDR3: CASSSRDRVRTEAFF. Written as DNA, the CDR3 is TGTGCCAGCAGCTCCCGGGACAGGGTGAGGACTGAAGCTTTCTTT.

The chain uses TRBV9 and TRBJ2-3, with 9 positions matching TRBD2. Germline lookup yields CDR1 SGDLS and CDR2 YYNGEE. After removal of 3 bases from V and 6 bases from J, the junction contained 14 bases not matched to a gene. The CDR3 consists of 17 residues. CDR3 region: CASSEGSGGRRSDTQYF. The DNA for the CDR3 is TGTGCCAGCAGCGAAGGTAGCGGGGGCCGCCGTTCGGATACGCAGTATTTT. The entire variable domain, with the rest obtained from reference TRBV9 and TRBJ2-3, is as follows: DSGVTQTPKHLITATGQRVTLRCSPRSGDLSVYWYQQSLDQGLQFLIQYYNGEERAKGNILERFSAQQFPDLHSELNLSSLELGDSALYFCASSEGSGGRRSDTQYFGPGTRLTVL.

The rearrangement uses TRBV4-2 and TRBJ2-1; maybe TRBD2 (5 bases). Trimming cost V 1 base and J 0 bases, with 22 bases left between them. Germline CDR1 reads LGHNA; CDR2 reads YNFKEQ. This CDR3 has 20 amino acids. CDR3 sequence reads: CASSQGLAFGEPSSYNEQFF. DNA for the CDR3: TGTGCCAGCAGCCAAGGTCTCGCCTTCGGGGAGCCTAGCTCCTACAATGAGCAGTTCTTC.

This chain links TRBV7-9 with TRBJ2-1; 10 nucleotides agree with TRBD2. The CDR3 sequence is 18 residues long. Per germline, CDR1 SEHNR and CDR2 FQNEAQ (reference sequence). Losses at the gene ends were 1 base for V and 8 bases for J; bases not matched to a gene: 14. As DNA, the CDR3 is TGTGCCAGCAGCTTAGTGGTGCGTCTAGCGGGAGAGACTTATGAGCAGTTCTTC. It specifies CASSLVVRLAGETYEQFF.

The V gene is TRBV6-1, the J gene TRBJ1-1; D remains ambiguous. The CDR3 spans 13 residues. Germline V lookup: CDR1 MNHNS, CDR2 SASEGT. Trimming stripped 11 bases from V and 4 bases from J, with 17 bases between. The CDR3 DNA is TGTGCCGGCGGGCCCCACGTGGGCACTGAAGCTTTCTTT. This gives the protein CAGGPHVGTEAFF.

The V gene is TRBV28, the J gene TRBJ2-7; 7 bases line up with TRBD2. The germline gives CDR1 MDHEN, CDR2 SYDVKM. J was trimmed by 1 base and V by 3 bases; bases with no gene match: 15. This CDR3 is 18 amino acids long. CDR3 nucleotides: TGTGCCAGCAGTTTCTTTGTCTGGCGGGAGATCAAATCCTACGAGCAGTACTTC. It codes for CASSFFVWREIKSYEQYF.